Shown below are 19 T cell receptor beta chains from a single sample sequenced in a study of shared clonotypes between healthy human individuals. Using immunoSEQ multiplex PCR, the repertoire was profiled, and TCRdb retains in-frame clones only, with some absent. The repertoire has around 2.5 million clones, approximately 93% of them found once; the top ten carry about 0.34%. Sequencing was performed on naive CD4+ T cells from PBMCs. Subset reported: CD45RA+ positively selected. These receptors all come from a man aged 18 to 35 in good health. Some clones in this sample may be carry-over from other donors' samples.

Turning to this clone: Other DNA sequences in this sample translate to the same CDR3. The V gene is TRBV18, the J gene TRBJ1-4; D gene uncertain. Trimming removed 2 bases from V and 0 bases from J, with 7 bases in between. Germline V gene data show CDR1 as KGHSH and CDR2 as LQKENI. CDR3 size: 15 residues. The CDR3 loop reads CASSPGGTTNEKLFF. In nucleotides, the CDR3 is TGTGCCAGCTCACCAGGCGGAACAACTAATGAAAAACTGTTTTTT.

The J gene is TRBJ2-5, the V gene TRBV5-1; the D gene is possibly TRBD1 (6 bases). V lost 2 bases, J lost 1 base, and 12 bases lay in between. Germline CDR1 SGHRS, CDR2 YFSETQ. The CDR3 extends over 15 amino acids. The CDR3 is CASSFLGRGQETQYF. CDR3 sequence (DNA): TGCGCCAGCAGCTTTTTGGGCAGGGGCCAAGAGACCCAGTACTTC.

V gene TRBV27 combines with J gene TRBJ1-2; D may be TRBD1 (6 bases). CDR1 is MNHEY and CDR2 is SMNVEV in the germline V gene (reference sequence). Trimming left V 6 bases short and J 4 bases short, with 27 bases between. The length of the CDR3 is 18 residues. CDR3 nucleotides: TGTGCCAGCAGCGAAAGACGAAGGGACGACAGGTGGATCTATGGCTACACCTTC. It is translated as CASSERRRDDRWIYGYTF.

About this clone: The sample holds other DNA sequences that translate to the same CDR3. The chain employs TRBV28 and TRBJ1-2; D remains ambiguous. Germline V CDR1 and CDR2: MDHEN, SYDVKM. With 1 base removed from V and 5 bases from J, the gap between germline ends came to 8 bases. The CDR3 runs 13 residues. CDR3 DNA: TGTGCCAGCAGTTTATACCGCTTTTATGGCTACACCTTC. Protein sequence: CASSLYRFYGYTF.

The chain combines TRBV6-1 with TRBJ1-2, with TRBD1 matching over 7 bases. The trim removed 4 bases at V and 11 bases at J, leaving 7 bases unmatched. This CDR3 is 12 amino acids long. CDR1 and CDR2 (germline): MNHNS, SASEGT. The CDR3 bases are TGTGCCAGCAGTGCCCGACAGGGTTGGTACACCTTC. Its translation is CASSARQGWYTF.

The chain has TRBV6-4 and TRBJ2-1; D perhaps matches TRBD1 (5 bases). The germline gives CDR1 MRHNA, CDR2 SNTAGT. Trimming stripped 5 bases from V and 0 bases from J, with 8 bases between. CDR3 length: 14 amino acids. The CDR3 region is CASSLDSSYNEQFF. CDR3 in DNA: TGTGCCAGCAGTCTAGACAGCTCCTACAATGAGCAGTTCTTC.

The genes are TRBV28 and TRBJ2-7, with 9 bases identical to TRBD1. J was trimmed by 4 bases and V by 4 bases; bases with no gene match: 8. The CDR3 contains 15 residues. Germline V lookup: CDR1 MDHEN, CDR2 SYDVKM. The CDR3 protein is CASSSQGDRAYEQYF. The CDR3 region has the DNA TGTGCCAGCAGTTCCCAGGGGGACAGGGCTTACGAGCAGTACTTC.

V gene TRBV18 combines with J gene TRBJ1-1, with TRBD1 as a possible D gene (5 bases). CDR3 length equals 14 residues. CDR1 is KGHSH and CDR2 is LQKENI in the germline V gene. Trimming removed 5 bases at V and 5 bases at J, with 15 bases between. The CDR3 region is CASSSRPTGTEAFF. In DNA, the CDR3 is TGTGCCAGCTCATCCCGCCCCACAGGAACTGAAGCTTTCTTT.

J is TRBJ1-1 and V is TRBV7-2, with a weak D call TRBD1 (6 bases). This CDR3 region has 14 residues. CDR1 and CDR2 from the germline V gene are SGHTA and FQGNSA. V was shortened by 5 bases and J by 2 bases, with 12 bases between the two germline ends. CDR3 coding DNA: TGTGCCAGCAGCCGCTGGACAGCTAACACTGAAGCTTTCTTT. Translation gives CASSRWTANTEAFF. Drawing the rest from reference TRBV7-2 and TRBJ1-1, the complete variable domain is GAGVSQSPSNKVTEKGKDVELRCDPISGHTALYWYRQSLGQGLEFLIYFQGNSAPDKSGLPSDRFSAERTGGSVSTLTIQRTQQEDSAVYLCASSRWTANTEAFFGQGTRLTVV.

A remark on this clone: Additional DNA sequences in this sample encode the identical CDR3. The chain is built from TRBV6-1 and TRBJ1-3; 7 positions match TRBD1. This CDR3 has 14 amino acids. V lost 6 bases and J lost 0; bases outside the gene matches: 2. The germline CDR1 and CDR2 sequences are MNHNS and SASEGT. DNA for the CDR3: TGTGCCAGCAGGACAGGGAGCTCTGGAAACACCATATATTTT. Its protein product is CASRTGSSGNTIYF.

The V call is TRBV15, the J call TRBJ2-1, with no clear D. This CDR3 comprises 14 residues. With 1 base removed from V and 7 bases from J, the gap between germline ends came to 11 bases. CDR1 is LNHNV and CDR2 is YYDKDF in the germline V gene (reference sequence). In DNA form, the CDR3 reads TGTGCCACCAGCAGAGGGCATCTATTAAATGAGCAGTTCTTC. It specifies CATSRGHLLNEQFF. The whole variable domain, remainder taken from reference TRBV15 and TRBJ2-1, is DAMVIQNPRYQVTQFGKPVTLSCSQTLNHNVMYWYQQKSSQAPKLLFHYYDKDFNNEADTPDNFQSRRPNTSFCFLDIRSPGLGDTAMYLCATSRGHLLNEQFFGPGTRLTVL.

This clone was recorded once. This chain uses TRBV27 with TRBJ2-7, with TRBD2 matching 11 bases. The CDR3 spans 15 residues. The V and J ends lost 6 bases and 2 bases, in that order; junction bases with no gene match: 6. Germline values: CDR1 MNHEY, CDR2 SMNVEV (reference sequence). This CDR3 reads CASRKGTSGTYEQYF. CDR3 nucleotides: TGTGCCAGCAGAAAGGGGACTAGCGGTACCTACGAGCAGTACTTC.

The chain is built from TRBV5-5 and TRBJ1-1, with D uncertain. Trimming took off 7 bases at V and 1 base at J, with 20 bases between the two ends. The CDR3 sequence is 16 residues long. Germline assignment: CDR1 SGHKS and CDR2 YYEKEE (reference sequence). The CDR3 loop is CASQNSEFAGNTEAFF. As DNA, the CDR3 is TGTGCCAGCCAAAACTCGGAGTTTGCAGGGAACACTGAAGCTTTCTTT. The full variable domain, rest sourced from reference TRBV5-5 and TRBJ1-1, is DAGVTQSPTHLIKTRGQQVTLRCSPISGHKSVSWYQQVLGQGPQFIFQYYEKEERGRGNFPDRFSARQFPNYSSELNVNALLLGDSALYLCASQNSEFAGNTEAFFGQGTRLTVV.

The rearrangement links TRBV5-6 to TRBJ1-3; a weak D match, TRBD1 (6 bases). Trimming left V 2 bases short and J 1 base short, with 16 bases between. Per germline, CDR1 SGHDT and CDR2 YYEEEE. The CDR3 totals 17 residues. CDR3 nucleotide sequence: TGTGCCAGCAGCTTAGGGCCGTCGGACAGTTCTGGAAACACCATATATTTT. This translates into CASSLGPSDSSGNTIYF.

The sample holds one count of this clone. This chain joins TRBV5-1 and TRBJ2-7, with a possible D match to TRBD2 (6 bases). V lost 8 bases to trimming and J lost 6 bases, with 18 bases between them. Germline CDR1 and CDR2: SGHRS and YFSETQ. CDR3 length equals 13 residues. This CDR3 is CASLRDSGSEQYF. CDR3 DNA sequence: TGCGCCAGTCTACGGGACTCAGGGTCCGAGCAGTACTTC.

The chain has TRBV19 and TRBJ2-3, with D uncertain. The CDR3 contains 13 residues. V was clipped by 4 bases and J by 3 bases, with 8 bases between them. The germline V gene encodes CDR1 LNHDA and CDR2 SQIVND (reference sequence). The CDR3 is CASSKKWTDTQYF. The CDR3 DNA is TGTGCCAGTAGTAAAAAATGGACAGATACGCAGTATTTT.

This chain connects TRBV5-1 to TRBJ1-6; perhaps TRBD1 as D (5 bases). Trimming pared 5 bases from V and 0 bases from J, leaving 12 bases between. Germline V gene lookup returns CDR1 SGHRS and CDR2 YFSETQ. CDR3 length equals 16 residues. The CDR3 region has the DNA TGCGCCAGCAGACCACAGGTCACCTCCTATAATTCACCCCTCCACTTT. Translation: CASRPQVTSYNSPLHF.

In this sample, this clone turned up once. J is TRBJ2-1 and V is TRBV28; possible D gene TRBD2, 5 bases. The V gene lost 6 bases and the J gene lost 6 bases, with 18 bases spanning the gap. This CDR3 region has 15 residues. CDR1 is MDHEN and CDR2 is SYDVKM in the germline V gene. The CDR3 protein is CASRTPGTPVNEQFF. The CDR3 DNA reads TGTGCCAGCAGAACCCCGGGAACCCCCGTCAATGAGCAGTTCTTC.

The V and J genes are TRBV6-1 and TRBJ2-1; D not certain. Between the trimmed V and J ends, which lost 5 bases and 9 bases, there was a span of 8 bases. Germline CDR1 and CDR2: MNHNS and SASEGT. This CDR3 spans 11 amino acids. The CDR3 sequence: CASSYLGEQFF. As DNA, the CDR3 is TGTGCCAGCAGTTACCTGGGTGAGCAGTTCTTC.